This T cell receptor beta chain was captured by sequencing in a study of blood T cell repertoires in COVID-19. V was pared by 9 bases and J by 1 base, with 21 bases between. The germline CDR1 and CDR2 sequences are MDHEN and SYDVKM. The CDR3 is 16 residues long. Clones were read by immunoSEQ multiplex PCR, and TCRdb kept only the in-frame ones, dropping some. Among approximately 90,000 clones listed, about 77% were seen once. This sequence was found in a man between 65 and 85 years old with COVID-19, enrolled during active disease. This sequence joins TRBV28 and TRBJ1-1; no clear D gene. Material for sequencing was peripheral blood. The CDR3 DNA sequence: TGTGCCAGTCGAGCAGGAGGAAGTCGCCCGAACACTGAAGCTTTCTTT. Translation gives CASRAGGSRPNTEAFF.